This T cell receptor (beta chain) was profiled in a study of Ad26.COV2.S vaccination and SARS-CoV-2 variants. Profiling relied on immunoSEQ multiplex PCR, and the TCRdb table lists in-frame clones only, not all of them. This table holds roughly 300,000 clones, roughly 90% found once. V dropped 0 bases and J dropped 5; count of bases not matched to a gene: 3. CDR1 is MDHEN and CDR2 is SYDVKM in the germline V gene. The CDR3 runs 15 residues. Treatment denoted: some 20 received Ad26.COV2.S at low or high dose, single or two shots; roughly 5 received placebo; per-sample allocation not given. The investigators took samples on day 63 after the first vaccine or placebo injection.

The clonotype originates from a person aged 18 to 65 who received the Ad26.COV2.S COVID-19 vaccine or a placebo. This chain links TRBV28 with TRBJ2-1, with 8 bases that match TRBD1. The sample was peripheral blood, taken in a trial of Ad26.COV2.S vaccine versus placebo. CDR3 DNA: TGTGCCAGCAGTTTATGGGGGGACAGGAACAATGAGCAGTTCTTC. Its protein product is CASSLWGDRNNEQFF. Complete variable domain (other parts from reference TRBV28 and TRBJ2-1): DVKVTQSSRYLVKRTGEKVFLECVQDMDHENMFWYRQDPGLGLRLIYFSYDVKMKEKGDIPEGYSVSREKKERFSLILESASTNQTSMYLCASSLWGDRNNEQFFGPGTRLTVL.